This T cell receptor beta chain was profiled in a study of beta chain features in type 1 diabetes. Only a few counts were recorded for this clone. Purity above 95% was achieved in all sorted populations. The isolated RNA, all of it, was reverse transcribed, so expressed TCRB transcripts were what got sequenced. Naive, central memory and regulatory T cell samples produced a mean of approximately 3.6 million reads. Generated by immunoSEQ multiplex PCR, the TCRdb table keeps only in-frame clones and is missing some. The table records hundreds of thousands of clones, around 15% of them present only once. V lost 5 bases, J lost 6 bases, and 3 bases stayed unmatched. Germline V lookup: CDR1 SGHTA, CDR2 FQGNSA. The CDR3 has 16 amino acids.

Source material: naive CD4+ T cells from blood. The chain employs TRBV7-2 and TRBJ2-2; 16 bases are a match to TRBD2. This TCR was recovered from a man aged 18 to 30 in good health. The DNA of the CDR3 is TGTGCCAGCAGCCGGGGACTAGCGGGAGGGTCCGGGGAGCTGTTTTTT. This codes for CASSRGLAGGSGELFF. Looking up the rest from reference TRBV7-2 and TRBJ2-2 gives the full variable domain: GAGVSQSPSNKVTEKGKDVELRCDPISGHTALYWYRQSLGQGLEFLIYFQGNSAPDKSGLPSDRFSAERTGGSVSTLTIQRTQQEDSAVYLCASSRGLAGGSGELFFGEGSRLTVL.